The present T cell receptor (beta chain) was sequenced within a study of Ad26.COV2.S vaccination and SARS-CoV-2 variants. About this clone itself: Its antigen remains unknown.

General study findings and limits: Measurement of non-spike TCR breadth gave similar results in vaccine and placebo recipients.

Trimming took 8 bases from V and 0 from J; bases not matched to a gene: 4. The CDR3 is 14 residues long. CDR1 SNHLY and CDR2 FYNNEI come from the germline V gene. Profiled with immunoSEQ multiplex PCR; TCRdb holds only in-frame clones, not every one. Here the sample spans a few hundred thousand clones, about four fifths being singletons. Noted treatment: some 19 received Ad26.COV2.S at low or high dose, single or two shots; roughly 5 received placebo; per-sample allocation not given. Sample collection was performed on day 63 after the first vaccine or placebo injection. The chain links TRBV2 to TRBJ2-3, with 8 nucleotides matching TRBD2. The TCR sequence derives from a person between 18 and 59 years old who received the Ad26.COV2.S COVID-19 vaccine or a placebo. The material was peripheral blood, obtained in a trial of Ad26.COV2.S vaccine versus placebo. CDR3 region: CASRGGISTDTQYF. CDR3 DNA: TGTGCCAGCCGGGGGGGGATAAGCACAGATACGCAGTATTTT.